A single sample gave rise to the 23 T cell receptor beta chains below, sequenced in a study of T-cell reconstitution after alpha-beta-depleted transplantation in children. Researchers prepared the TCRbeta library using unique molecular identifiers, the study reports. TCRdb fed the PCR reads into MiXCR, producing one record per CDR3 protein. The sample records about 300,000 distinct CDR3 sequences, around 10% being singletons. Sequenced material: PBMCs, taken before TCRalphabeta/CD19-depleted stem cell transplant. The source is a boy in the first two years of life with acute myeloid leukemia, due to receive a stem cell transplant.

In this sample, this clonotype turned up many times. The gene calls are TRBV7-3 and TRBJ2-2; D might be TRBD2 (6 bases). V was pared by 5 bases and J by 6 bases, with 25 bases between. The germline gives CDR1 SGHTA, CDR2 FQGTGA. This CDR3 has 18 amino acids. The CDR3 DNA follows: TGTGCCAGCAGCCCACACCCACCCGGGTCAGGAGGGGCCGGGGAGCTGTTTTTT. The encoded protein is CASSPHPPGSGGAGELFF. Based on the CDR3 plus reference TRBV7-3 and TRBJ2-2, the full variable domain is GAGVSQTPSNKVTEKGKYVELRCDPISGHTALYWYRQSLGQGPEFLIYFQGTGAADDSGLPNDRFFAVRPEGSVSTLKIQRTERGDSAVYLCASSPHPPGSGGAGELFFGEGSRLTVL.

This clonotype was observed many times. CDR3 sequence (DNA): TGCAGTGCGAGTCCGAGACTAGCGGAAATCACAGATACGCAGTATTTT. It yields the protein CSASPRLAEITDTQYF. This rearrangement joins TRBV20-1 to TRBJ2-3; 9 positions match TRBD2. Germline CDR1 DFQATT, CDR2 SNEGSKA (reference sequence). Germline trimming cut 6 bases from V and 2 bases from J; bases unmatched to any gene: 12. This CDR3 has 16 residues.

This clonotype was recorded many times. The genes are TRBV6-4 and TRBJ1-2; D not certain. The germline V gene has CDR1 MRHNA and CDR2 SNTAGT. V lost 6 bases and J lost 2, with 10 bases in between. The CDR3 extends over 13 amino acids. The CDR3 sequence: CASSETENYGYTF. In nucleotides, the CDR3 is TGTGCCAGCAGCGAAACAGAGAACTATGGCTACACCTTC.

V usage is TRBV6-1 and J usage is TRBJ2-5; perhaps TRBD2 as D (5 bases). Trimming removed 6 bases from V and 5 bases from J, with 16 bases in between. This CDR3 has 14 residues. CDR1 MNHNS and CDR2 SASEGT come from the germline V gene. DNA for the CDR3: TGTGCCAGCAGCCCACTCGGTAGAGGGGAGACCCAGTACTTC. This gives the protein CASSPLGRGETQYF.

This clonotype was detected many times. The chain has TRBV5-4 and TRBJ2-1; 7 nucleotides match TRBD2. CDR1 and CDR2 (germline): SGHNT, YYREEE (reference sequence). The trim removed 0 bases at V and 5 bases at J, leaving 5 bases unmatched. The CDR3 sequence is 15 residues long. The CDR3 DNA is TGTGCCAGCAGCTTGGTTCTAGCGGCGAACAATGAGCAGTTCTTC. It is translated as CASSLVLAANNEQFF.

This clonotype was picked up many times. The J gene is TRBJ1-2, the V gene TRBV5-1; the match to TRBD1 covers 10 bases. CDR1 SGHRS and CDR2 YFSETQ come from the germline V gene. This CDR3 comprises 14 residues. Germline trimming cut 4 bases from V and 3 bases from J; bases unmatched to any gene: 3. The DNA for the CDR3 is TGCGCCAGCAGCCCCGGGACAGGGGACTATGGCTACACCTTC. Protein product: CASSPGTGDYGYTF.

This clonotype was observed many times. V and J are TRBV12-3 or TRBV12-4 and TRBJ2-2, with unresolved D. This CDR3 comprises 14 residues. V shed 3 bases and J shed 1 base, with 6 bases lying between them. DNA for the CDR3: TGTGCCAGCAGTTTTAACAGGAACACCGGGGAGCTGTTTTTT. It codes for CASSFNRNTGELFF.

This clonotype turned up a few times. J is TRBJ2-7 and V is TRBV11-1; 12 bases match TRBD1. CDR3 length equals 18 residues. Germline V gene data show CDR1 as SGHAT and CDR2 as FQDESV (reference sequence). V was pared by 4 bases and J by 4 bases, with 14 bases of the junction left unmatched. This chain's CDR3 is CASSSGQGAGGPVYEQYF. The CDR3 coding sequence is TGTGCCAGCAGCTCGGGACAGGGGGCCGGAGGACCCGTATACGAGCAGTACTTC.

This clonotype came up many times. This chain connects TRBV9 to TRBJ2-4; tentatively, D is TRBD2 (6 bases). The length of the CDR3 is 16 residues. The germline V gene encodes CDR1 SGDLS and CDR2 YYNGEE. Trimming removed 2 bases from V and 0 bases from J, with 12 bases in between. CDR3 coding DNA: TGTGCCAGCAGCGTTGCGACGGGACTAGCCAAAAACATTCAGTACTTC. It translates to CASSVATGLAKNIQYF. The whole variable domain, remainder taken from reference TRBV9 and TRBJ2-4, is DSGVTQTPKHLITATGQRVTLRCSPRSGDLSVYWYQQSLDQGLQFLIQYYNGEERAKGNILERFSAQQFPDLHSELNLSSLELGDSALYFCASSVATGLAKNIQYFGAGTRLSVL.

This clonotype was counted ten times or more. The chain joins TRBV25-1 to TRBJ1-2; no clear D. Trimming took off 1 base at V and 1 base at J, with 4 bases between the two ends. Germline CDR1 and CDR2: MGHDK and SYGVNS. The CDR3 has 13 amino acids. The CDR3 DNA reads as TGTGCCAGCAGTGAATGGGGTAACTATGGCTACACCTTC. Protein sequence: CASSEWGNYGYTF.

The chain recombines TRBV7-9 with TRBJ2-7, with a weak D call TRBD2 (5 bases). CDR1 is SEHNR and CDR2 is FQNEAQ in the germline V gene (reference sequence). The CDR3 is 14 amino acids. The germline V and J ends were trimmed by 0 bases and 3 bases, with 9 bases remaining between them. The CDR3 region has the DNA TGTGCCAGCAGCTTAGCGCAGGCGGGCTACGAGCAGTACTTC. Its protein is CASSLAQAGYEQYF.

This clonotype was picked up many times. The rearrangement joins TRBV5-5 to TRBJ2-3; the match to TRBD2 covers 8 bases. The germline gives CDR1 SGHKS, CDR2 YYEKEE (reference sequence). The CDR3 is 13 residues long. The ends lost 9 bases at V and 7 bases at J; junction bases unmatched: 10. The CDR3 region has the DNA TGTGCCACCAGGACTAGCCTTCCTAATACGCAGTATTTT. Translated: CATRTSLPNTQYF.

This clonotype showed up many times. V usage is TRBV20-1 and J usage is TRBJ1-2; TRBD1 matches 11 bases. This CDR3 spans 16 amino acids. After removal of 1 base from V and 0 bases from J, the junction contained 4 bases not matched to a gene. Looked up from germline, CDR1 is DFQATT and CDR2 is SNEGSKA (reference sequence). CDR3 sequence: CSARVGTGGSNYGYTF. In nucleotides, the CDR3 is TGCAGTGCTAGAGTCGGGACAGGGGGATCTAACTATGGCTACACCTTC.

The CDR3 sequence: CATRREGADTQYF. As DNA, the CDR3 is TGTGCCACCAGGCGGGAGGGGGCAGATACGCAGTATTTT. The chain has TRBV24-1 and TRBJ2-3, with TRBD2 matching over 9 bases. Losses at the gene ends were 7 bases for V and 4 bases for J; bases not matched to a gene: 2. CDR1 and CDR2 (germline): KGHDR, SFDVKD. This CDR3 is 13 amino acids long.

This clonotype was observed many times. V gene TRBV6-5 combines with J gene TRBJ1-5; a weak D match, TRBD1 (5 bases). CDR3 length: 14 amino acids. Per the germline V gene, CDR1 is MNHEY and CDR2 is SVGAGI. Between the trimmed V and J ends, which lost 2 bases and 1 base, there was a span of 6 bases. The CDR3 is CASSYQGSNQPQHF. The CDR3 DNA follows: TGTGCCAGCAGTTACCAGGGCAGCAATCAGCCCCAGCATTTT.

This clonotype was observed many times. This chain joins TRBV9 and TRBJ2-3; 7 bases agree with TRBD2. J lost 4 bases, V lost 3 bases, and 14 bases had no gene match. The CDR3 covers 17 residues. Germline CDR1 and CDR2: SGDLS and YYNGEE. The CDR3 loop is CASSAAWGSTSSDTQYF. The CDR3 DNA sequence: TGTGCCAGCAGCGCAGCATGGGGATCGACTAGCTCAGATACGCAGTATTTT.

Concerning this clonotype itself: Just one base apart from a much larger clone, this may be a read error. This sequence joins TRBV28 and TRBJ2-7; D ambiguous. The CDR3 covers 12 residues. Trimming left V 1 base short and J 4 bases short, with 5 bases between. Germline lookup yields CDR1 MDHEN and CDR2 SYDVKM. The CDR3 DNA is TGTGCCAGCAGTTTATCTTGGTACGAGCAGTACTTC. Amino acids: CASSLSWYEQYF. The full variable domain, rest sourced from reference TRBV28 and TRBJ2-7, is DVKVTQSSRYLVKRTGEKVFLECVQDMDHENMFWYRQDPGLGLRLIYFSYDVKMKEKGDIPEGYSVSREKKERFSLILESASTNQTSMYLCASSLSWYEQYFGPGTRLTVT.

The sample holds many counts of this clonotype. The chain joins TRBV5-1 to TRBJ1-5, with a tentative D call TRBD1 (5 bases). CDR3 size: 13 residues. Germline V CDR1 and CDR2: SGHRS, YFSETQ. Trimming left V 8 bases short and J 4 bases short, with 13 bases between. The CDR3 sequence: CASALGANQPQHF. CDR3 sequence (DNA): TGCGCCAGTGCCCTAGGGGCAAATCAGCCCCAGCATTTT.

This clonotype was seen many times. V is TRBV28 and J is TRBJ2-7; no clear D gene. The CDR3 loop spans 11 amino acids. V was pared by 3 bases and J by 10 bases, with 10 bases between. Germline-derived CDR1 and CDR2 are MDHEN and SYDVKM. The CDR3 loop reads CASSLDWRQYF. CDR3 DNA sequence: TGTGCCAGCAGTTTGGATTGGCGACAGTACTTC.

CDR3 sequence (DNA): TGTGCCAGCAGCTTTTACAGGGCCGAGCAGTACTTC. It translates to CASSFYRAEQYF. The chain recombines TRBV7-9 with TRBJ2-7; possibly TRBD1 for D (6 bases). CDR3 length: 12 amino acids. The ends were cut back, 3 bases at V and 6 bases at J, with 9 bases in the middle. The V gene's germline CDR1 is SEHNR and CDR2 FQNEAQ (reference sequence).

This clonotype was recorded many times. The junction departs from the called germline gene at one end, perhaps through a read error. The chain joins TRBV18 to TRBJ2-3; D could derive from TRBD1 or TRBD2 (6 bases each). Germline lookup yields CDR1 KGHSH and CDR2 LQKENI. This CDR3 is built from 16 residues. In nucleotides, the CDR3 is TGTGCCAGCTCACCTCTCGGGACAACTAGCACAGATACGCAATATTTT. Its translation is CASSPLGTTSTDTQYF.

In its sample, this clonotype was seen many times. The CDR3 DNA reads TGTGCCAGCAGTTACGCAGGGACGGCGAACACTGAAGCTTTCTTT. The encoded protein is CASSYAGTANTEAFF. The chain joins TRBV6-5 to TRBJ1-1; possible D gene TRBD1, 5 bases. This CDR3 contains 15 residues. The germline CDR1 and CDR2 sequences are MNHEY and SVGAGI. V was pared by 2 bases and J by 1 base, with 11 bases between.

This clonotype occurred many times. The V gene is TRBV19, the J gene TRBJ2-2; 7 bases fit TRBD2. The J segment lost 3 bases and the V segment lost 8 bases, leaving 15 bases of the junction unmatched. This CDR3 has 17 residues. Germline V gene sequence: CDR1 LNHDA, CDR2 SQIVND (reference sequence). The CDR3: CASHNFQPSGYTGELFF. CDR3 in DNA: TGTGCCAGTCATAATTTTCAGCCTAGCGGCTACACCGGGGAGCTGTTTTTT.